Described below is a single TCR beta chain sequence and its context. This clone showed up just once. It has no known antigen specificity. Base-call qualities are not available, and no considerably larger clone is one nucleotide away. The record originates from a study of OX40 agonist ivuxolimab in advanced cancers. In terms of the full investigation: Ivuxolimab was an agonistic, fully human IgG2 monoclonal antibody directed against OX40 (CD134), a costimulatory receptor. In the dose-escalation cohort, around four fifths of patients were male, and the mean age was approximately 55 years, with a range of about 23 to 85. Of the approximately 50 dose-escalation patients, hepatocellular carcinoma was present in some 19, melanoma in roughly 15, renal cell carcinoma in 9 and head and neck cancer in 9. The purpose of peripheral TCRbeta sequencing was to test whether ivuxolimab changed TCR sequence diversity and led to clonal T-cell expansion. Partial responses occurred in three dose-escalation patients, of whom one had hepatocellular carcinoma and two had cutaneous melanoma. Intravenous ivuxolimab was administered to patients every 2 weeks at six dose levels: 0.01, 0.1, 0.3, 1.5, 3 and 10 mg/kg. Prior anti-PD-1, anti-PD-L1 or anti-CTLA-4 therapy was permitted, and approximately 39% of dose-escalation patients had received checkpoint inhibitors. The monotherapy dose-escalation portion (N ≈ 55 patients) of the phase I ivuxolimab trial is reported in the paper. Overall results and qualifications from the work: In the 0.1-3.0 mg/kg groups, partial responders had among the lowest normalized peripheral clonal expansion, particularly in CD8+ T cells. Antigen specificity was not determined for the clonally expanded peripheral T cells. Low levels of normalized T-cell clonal expansion were also seen in some patients who did not respond. Clonal expansion of both CD4+ and CD8+ blood T cells was observed from baseline to week 6 at doses 0.1 to 3.0 mg/kg. After ivuxolimab, more expanded clones were found on average in CD8+ T cells than in CD4+ T cells.

To sequence the TCRbeta CDR3 region, genomic DNA was isolated from the sorted cells. TCRbeta CDR3 regions were sequenced using the immunoSEQ Assay. The table comes from immuneACCESS by way of TCRdb, which keeps in-frame sequences with V and J called. Part of the clones is missing from these tables; in studies checked, under half for an unresolved V gene and the rest for unknown reasons. Present in this sample are under 15,000 clones, around 86% of which were seen just once. Clones ranked in the top ten supply approximately 19% of the sample. Counted from cysteine to phenylalanine, this CDR3 has 12 amino acids. Just the 36-base CDR3 DNA is kept, in frame starting at base 1. The germline V gene (reference sequence) provides CDR1 GTSNPN and CDR2 SVGIG. The junction shows trimming of 5 bases on V and 0 bases on J, plus 7 bases between the germline ends. Patients with autoimmune disease history or receiving systemic immunosuppression were excluded from the trial. In every dose cohort, peripheral blood was drawn for TCR sequencing at baseline, cycle 4 day 1, and cycle 7 day 1. Samples came from an open-label, multicenter, first-in-human phase I dose-escalation trial of ivuxolimab. Adults with locally advanced or metastatic head and neck squamous cell, hepatocellular, melanoma or renal cell carcinoma were enrolled in the trial. Before TCR sequencing, CD4+ and CD8+ T cells were separately sorted from peripheral blood.

Sample: CD4+ or CD8+ T cells sorted from blood, taken in a trial of the OX40 agonist ivuxolimab. The V and J genes are TRBV30 and TRBJ1-2, with the D gene too uncertain to name. This TCR was sampled from an adult with an advanced solid tumor such as melanoma, head and neck, liver or kidney cancer. The sequence in DNA is TGTGCCTGGGCTGATACTAACTATGGCTACACCTTC. It codes for CAWADTNYGYTF.